The text below deals with one T cell receptor (beta chain). Its matching antigen is unknown. This sample stems from a study of T cells after yellow fever vaccination. Across the study: When fractions had low cell numbers, they were prepared with SMART-Seq v4 Ultra Low Input. Study-wide results and caveats: Though weaker, the secondary response peaked faster, on day 5 versus 15.

The V gene lost 4 bases and the J gene lost 4 bases, with 17 bases spanning the gap. CDR1 is SGHKS and CDR2 is YYEKEE in the germline V gene (reference sequence). The CDR3 has 15 amino acids. The authors made TCR cDNA by 5'RACE template switching, adding a universal primer site and UMIs. TCRdb called the 5' RACE reads again in MiXCR, with one record for every CDR3 protein. The sample has 510,000 or so distinct CDR3 sequences; 15% to 20% are singletons. The starting material was PBMCs, obtained 15 days after the yellow fever booster vaccination. The gene calls are TRBV5-5 and TRBJ1-1; D gene unclear. This sequence originates from a man aged 30 to 39 who received the YFV17D yellow fever vaccine. CDR3 sequence: CASSGLAGGGTEAFF. CDR3 nucleotide sequence: TGTGCCAGCAGCGGTCTCGCGGGAGGCGGCACTGAAGCTTTCTTT.